One and the same sample provided the 18 T cell receptor beta chains below, sequenced in a study of beta chain features in type 1 diabetes (dated by TCRdb to 2017 to 2018). The paper as a whole reports these results and caveats: A moderate but significant shortening of TCRB CDR3 length was observed in type 1 diabetes patients in all four CD4+ subsets.

These receptors' antigens are unknown. To prepare the library, the immunoSEQ multiplex PCR assay was applied. The entire amount of isolated RNA was reverse transcribed using the High Capacity cDNA Reverse Transcription Kit, so the sequenced TCRB transcripts were expressed ones. Entries here come from immuneACCESS through TCRdb and include only in-frame sequences with V and J called. Some clones fail to appear in such tables; in the studies checked, an unresolved V gene covers under half of the shortfall, and the cause of the remainder is unknown. Recorded for this sample are 95,000 to 150,000 clones; about 15% of them occurred a single time. The ten largest clones take up 2% to 2.5% of the sample. The sample comprised central memory CD4+ T cells from blood. These receptors were obtained from a man aged 30 to 45 with type 1 diabetes.

Notes on this clone: At one end, the junction sequence differs from germline, possibly due to a read error. The CDR3 nucleotides are TGTGCCAGCAGAGCAACGGGGGGCGCAAGGTTCTTC. It yields the protein CASRATGGARFF. This chain joins TRBV28 and TRBJ1-2; a weak D match, TRBD1 (6 bases). Germline loops: CDR1 MDHEN, CDR2 SYDVKM. The CDR3 totals 12 residues.

The chain joins TRBV2 to TRBJ1-1, with D hard to call. This CDR3 has 12 residues. V lost 9 bases, J lost 5 bases, and 13 bases lay in between. CDR1 SNHLY and CDR2 FYNNEI come from the germline V gene. The CDR3 DNA follows: TGTGCCAGTAATAAGGCGGGAACTGAAGCTTTCTTT. Amino acid sequence: CASNKAGTEAFF.

The chain has TRBV25-1 and TRBJ2-3, with unresolved D. In germline, CDR1 is MGHDK, CDR2 SYGVNS. V was shortened by 7 bases and J by 5 bases, with 10 bases between the two germline ends. The CDR3 covers 12 residues. CDR3 DNA sequence: TGTGCCAGCACCCAAATGGGAGATACGCAGTATTTT. Its translation: CASTQMGDTQYF.

The sample holds many counts of this clone. The rearrangement links TRBV9 to TRBJ2-7; the D gene could be TRBD1 or TRBD2 (7 bases each). Germline V CDR1 and CDR2: SGDLS, YYNGEE. V lost 7 bases, J lost 6 bases, and 20 bases lay in between. The CDR3 totals 14 residues. Here the CDR3 DNA reads TGTGCCAGCCCTCCTAGGACAGGACTAGGCGAGCAGTACTTC. Translating it yields CASPPRTGLGEQYF.

This clone was detected many times. At the DNA level, this CDR3 is encoded by other sequences in the same sample as well. V gene TRBV4-3 combines with J gene TRBJ1-1; tentatively, D is TRBD1 (5 bases). The V end lost 6 bases, the J end lost 3 bases, and 14 bases lay between the germline ends. The CDR3 has 14 residues. Germline CDR1 is LGHNA and CDR2 is YSLEER. CDR3 amino acids: CASSPRGLDTEAFF. The CDR3 coding sequence is TGCGCCAGCAGTCCCCGGGGGTTGGACACTGAAGCTTTCTTT.

The sample holds a few counts of this clone. The V call is TRBV7-9, the J call TRBJ2-7, with D perhaps matching TRBD1 or TRBD2 (5 bases each). Germline V gene sequence: CDR1 SEHNR, CDR2 FQNEAQ (reference sequence). With 6 bases removed from V and 6 bases from J, the gap between germline ends came to 15 bases. This CDR3 is built from 13 residues. CDR3 loop: CASSRDGDGEQYF. As DNA, the CDR3 is TGTGCCAGCAGTCGGGACGGAGACGGCGAGCAGTACTTC.

The V and J genes are TRBV6-5 and TRBJ1-1, with TRBD1 as a possible D gene (5 bases). This CDR3 region has 14 residues. Germline V gene lookup returns CDR1 MNHEY and CDR2 SVGAGI. The V end lost 5 bases, the J end lost 8 bases, and 18 bases lay between the germline ends. The CDR3, as DNA: TGTGCCAGCAGTCAAGGGGCGCCCGGTTCAGAAGCTTTCTTT. Its translation is CASSQGAPGSEAFF.

The chain is built from TRBV14 and TRBJ1-4; no clear D. The CDR3 spans 16 residues. Germline V gene data show CDR1 as SGHDN and CDR2 as FVKESK. V was trimmed by 4 bases and J by 8 bases, leaving 20 bases between them. CDR3 nucleotides: TGTGCCAGCAGCCTTTCCCCAGGAGGGAGTGAGGAAAAACTGTTTTTT. Its translation: CASSLSPGGSEEKLFF.

On this clone itself: One end of the junction does not line up with germline, which may come from a read error. V is TRBV15 and J is TRBJ1-1, with D perhaps TRBD1 (6 bases). The germline CDR1 and CDR2 sequences are LNHNV and YYDKDF (reference sequence). The CDR3 is made up of 19 amino acids. In nucleotides, the CDR3 is TGTGCCTCCAGCTTCGGGGGCTCTGACGTTGGATCGGTGGATACTGAAGCTTTCTTT. Translation gives CASSFGGSDVGSVDTEAFF.

This clone was seen a few times. The chain joins TRBV4-2 to TRBJ2-7, with D tentatively TRBD1 or TRBD2 (5 bases each). The ends were cut back, 4 bases at V and 5 bases at J, with 18 bases in the middle. The CDR3 has 15 residues. CDR1 is LGHNA and CDR2 is YNFKEQ in the germline V gene. DNA for the CDR3: TGTGCCAGCAGCCCCTCGACGGGGACCCGTGACGAGCAGTACTTC. Translating it yields CASSPSTGTRDEQYF.

The chain employs TRBV10-3 and TRBJ2-3, with 9 nucleotides matching TRBD1. The CDR3 totals 14 residues. The V and J ends lost 4 bases and 2 bases, in that order; junction bases with no gene match: 1. Germline assignment: CDR1 ENHRY and CDR2 SYGVKD. This chain's CDR3 is CAISGQGVTDTQYF. CDR3 nucleotide sequence: TGTGCCATCAGTGGACAGGGGGTCACAGATACGCAGTATTTT.

V gene TRBV7-2 combines with J gene TRBJ2-3, with D possibly matching TRBD2 (7 bases). This CDR3 spans 15 amino acids. The ends were cut back, 4 bases at V and 2 bases at J, with 13 bases in the middle. Germline values: CDR1 SGHTA, CDR2 FQGNSA. CDR3 loop: CASSYQAGATDTQYF. CDR3 DNA sequence: TGTGCCAGCAGCTACCAGGCGGGGGCCACAGATACGCAGTATTTT.

The rearrangement joins TRBV7-8 to TRBJ2-3; D is undetermined. Germline V gene data show CDR1 as SGHVS and CDR2 as FQNEAQ. This CDR3 is built from 16 residues. V shed 1 base and J shed 2 bases, with 13 bases lying between them. CDR3 protein: CASSLGTPSTTDTQYF. The CDR3 bases are TGTGCCAGCAGCTTAGGGACCCCCTCGACCACAGATACGCAGTATTTT. The whole variable domain, remainder taken from reference TRBV7-8 and TRBJ2-3, is GAGVSQSPRYKVAKRGQDVALRCDPISGHVSLFWYQQALGQGPEFLTYFQNEAQLDKSGLPSDRFFAERPEGSVSTLKIQRTQQEDSAVYLCASSLGTPSTTDTQYFGPGTRLTVL.

This clone was seen many times. The chain joins TRBV7-6 to TRBJ1-2; no definite D call. CDR3 length equals 10 residues. V dropped 6 bases and J dropped 8 bases, with 7 bases sitting between them. Germline-derived CDR1 and CDR2 are SGHVS and FNYEAQ. The CDR3 nucleotides read TGTGCCAGCAGTCAGTCGGGCTACACCTTC. It encodes CASSQSGYTF.

In its sample, this clone was seen many times. The chain combines TRBV28 with TRBJ2-6, with TRBD1 as a possible D gene (6 bases). V lost 4 bases to trimming and J lost 0 bases, with 16 bases between them. CDR1 is MDHEN and CDR2 is SYDVKM in the germline V gene. CDR3 length: 18 residues. The CDR3 sequence is CASSSPQGFSSGANVLTF. CDR3 sequence (DNA): TGTGCCAGCAGTTCACCACAGGGATTCAGCTCTGGGGCCAACGTCCTGACTTTC.

The chain carries TRBV30 and TRBJ2-3; D possibly corresponds to TRBD1 (6 bases). This CDR3 has 14 residues. V gave up 0 bases and J gave up 4 bases, with 11 bases separating them. Germline CDR1 GTSNPN, CDR2 SVGIG (reference sequence). CDR3 nucleotide sequence: TGTGCCTGGAGTGTTTCAGGGGCCCCAGATACGCAGTATTTT. It specifies CAWSVSGAPDTQYF.

Only a few counts were recorded for this clone. This chain links TRBV11-3 with TRBJ2-3, with 9 bases lining up with TRBD2. Germline-derived CDR1 and CDR2 are SGHNT and YENEEA. With 5 bases clipped from V and 2 bases from J, the junction kept 8 bases outside the gene matches. The CDR3 is 16 amino acids. CDR3 nucleotide sequence: TGTGCCAGCAGCCCGCGGGAGGGCGCATTCACAGATACGCAGTATTTT. Amino acid sequence: CASSPREGAFTDTQYF.

This clone was seen at least ten times. Here the CDR3 reads CSVGRGDSGNTIYF. CDR3 bases: TGCAGCGTTGGACGAGGAGACTCTGGAAACACCATATATTTT. The chain recombines TRBV29-1 with TRBJ1-3; D unclear. The V and J ends lost 4 bases and 0 bases respectively, with 10 bases between them. The V gene's germline CDR1 is SQVTM and CDR2 ANQGSEA. This CDR3 contains 14 residues.